These 8 T cell receptor beta chains were all obtained from the same sample, sequenced in a study of blood T cell repertoires in COVID-19. Produced via immunoSEQ multiplex PCR; TCRdb's table is partial and in-frame only. This sample yields approximately 210,000 clones, of which roughly 91% are seen a single time; approximately 4% belongs to the top ten. The sequencing input was peripheral blood. The receptors here all came from a human donor in a cohort sampled during active COVID-19.

This clone has just one count. The chain carries TRBV18 and TRBJ2-5, with 8 bases identical to TRBD2. The CDR3 extends over 16 amino acids. CDR1 KGHSH and CDR2 LQKENI come from the germline V gene. The V segment lost 1 base and the J segment 0 bases; nucleotides outside the gene matches: 4. The CDR3 protein is CASSPLGTRDQETQYF. CDR3 DNA: TGTGCCAGCTCACCACTGGGGACTAGGGACCAAGAGACCCAGTACTTC.

The gene calls are TRBV28 and TRBJ2-7, with D tentatively TRBD2 (6 bases). With 3 bases removed from V and 4 bases from J, the gap between germline ends came to 7 bases. The CDR3 sequence is 12 residues long. In germline, CDR1 is MDHEN, CDR2 SYDVKM. The CDR3 sequence: CASSFGRYEQYF. DNA of the CDR3: TGTGCCAGCAGTTTTGGGAGGTACGAGCAGTACTTC.

The gene calls are TRBV28 and TRBJ1-4, with D possibly matching TRBD1 (5 bases). CDR3 length equals 14 residues. The V gene's germline CDR1 is MDHEN and CDR2 SYDVKM. Deletions cut 4 bases from V and 5 bases from J, with 11 bases between. As DNA, the CDR3 is TGTGCCAGCAGTTGGGGAGGGGTGAATGAAAAACTGTTTTTT. This gives the protein CASSWGGVNEKLFF.

The rearrangement links TRBV5-1 to TRBJ1-1, with 9 bases lining up with TRBD1. Looked up from germline, CDR1 is SGHRS and CDR2 is YFSETQ. The V segment lost 3 bases and the J segment 6 bases; nucleotides outside the gene matches: 9. CDR3 length: 15 amino acids. CDR3 protein: CASSYPDRGRAEAFF. The CDR3 DNA is TGCGCCAGCAGCTACCCGGACAGGGGTCGAGCTGAAGCTTTCTTT.

This chain links TRBV19 with TRBJ1-1; D is undetermined. Trimming left V 4 bases short and J 3 bases short, with 9 bases between. The CDR3 covers 13 residues. Germline loops: CDR1 LNHDA, CDR2 SQIVND (reference sequence). The CDR3 coding sequence is TGTGCCAGTAGTAGTCAGAGGGACACTGAAGCTTTCTTT. This sequence encodes CASSSQRDTEAFF. The full variable domain, in which reference TRBV19 and TRBJ1-1 provide the parts outside the CDR3, is DGGITQSPKYLFRKEGQNVTLSCEQNLNHDAMYWYRQDPGQGLRLIYYSQIVNDFQKGDIAEGYSVSREKKESFPLTVTSAQKNPTAFYLCASSSQRDTEAFFGQGTRLTVV.

The chain uses TRBV2 and TRBJ1-1; the D gene is possibly TRBD1 (6 bases). Trimming shortened V by 4 bases and J by 1 base, and 10 bases separated the two germline ends. Looked up from germline, CDR1 is SNHLY and CDR2 is FYNNEI. CDR3 length equals 14 residues. In nucleotides, the CDR3 is TGTGCCAGCAGTGTCGCCAGGGGGAACACTGAAGCTTTCTTT. Amino acid sequence: CASSVARGNTEAFF.

V is TRBV5-5 and J is TRBJ2-7, with D perhaps TRBD2 (5 bases). The CDR3 loop spans 16 amino acids. Germline CDR1 reads SGHKS; CDR2 reads YYEKEE (reference sequence). V was pared by 0 bases and J by 3 bases, with 16 bases between. The CDR3 spells CASSLGERWTYYEQYF. In DNA form, the CDR3 reads TGTGCCAGCAGCTTGGGGGAGCGTTGGACCTACTACGAGCAGTACTTC.

The rearrangement joins TRBV25-1 to TRBJ2-3; 7 positions match TRBD1. The CDR3 consists of 15 residues. V lost 5 bases, J lost 3 bases, and 8 bases stayed unmatched. Per the germline V gene, CDR1 is MGHDK and CDR2 is SYGVNS. The CDR3 DNA is TGTGCCAGCAGTCCCTCACAGGGGCAAACAGATACGCAGTATTTT. Protein: CASSPSQGQTDTQYF.